The 32 T cell receptor beta chains below were found in one sample sequenced in a study of T cell repertoires in cytomegalovirus infection. Each CDR3 protein is one row after TCRdb ran MiXCR on the reads. Of approximately 280,000 distinct CDR3 sequences listed, 20% to 25% were seen once; the top ten hold approximately 19%. What these receptors recognize is not known. Source: cultured PBMCs, taken from culture after CMV antigen stimulation. The receptors were gathered from a human donor in good health (CMV status not recorded). Some clones in this sample may be carry-over from other donors' samples.

The sample holds a few counts of this clonotype. This chain joins TRBV12-3 or TRBV12-4 and TRBJ1-1; perhaps TRBD1 as D (6 bases). V lost 6 bases and J 0 bases, leaving 14 bases between the germline ends. The CDR3 sequence is 15 residues long. The CDR3 DNA reads as TGTGCCAGCAGCCAGGGGCTCCTAATGAACACTGAAGCTTTCTTT. It yields the protein CASSQGLLMNTEAFF.

The chain joins TRBV12-3 or TRBV12-4 to TRBJ2-7, with D possibly TRBD1 on 5 matching bases. V was cut by 1 base and J by 2 bases, with 6 bases left in between. The CDR3 consists of 13 residues. CDR3 nucleotides: TGTGCCAGCAGTTTAGGGACACCCTACGAGCAGTACTTC. As protein: CASSLGTPYEQYF.

The chain employs TRBV29-1 and TRBJ2-3, with 8 bases lining up with TRBD2. V trimming: 6 bases; J trimming: 5 bases; junction bases outside the gene matches: 10. CDR1 and CDR2 from the germline V gene are SQVTM and ANQGSEA. The CDR3 consists of 14 residues. Here the CDR3 reads CSVQRGLVVDTQYF. The CDR3 nucleotides are TGCAGCGTCCAACGGGGACTAGTAGTAGATACGCAGTATTTT.

This clonotype was picked up many times. The V and J genes are TRBV7-2 and TRBJ2-7; D is undetermined. The CDR3 totals 14 residues. Germline V CDR1 and CDR2: SGHTA, FQGNSA. Trimming left V 5 bases short and J 3 bases short, with 14 bases between. The CDR3 coding sequence is TGTGCCAGCAGCCCCGCGGCACTCTACTACGAGCAGTACTTC. Protein sequence: CASSPAALYYEQYF.

V and J are TRBV19 and TRBJ2-6; the D gene is possibly TRBD2 (5 bases). Germline-derived CDR1 and CDR2 are LNHDA and SQIVND (reference sequence). The CDR3 totals 15 residues. Trimming cost V 11 bases and J 0 bases, with 14 bases left between them. CDR3 sequence: CAGSDSSSGANVLTF. The CDR3 region has the DNA TGTGCCGGCTCGGACTCGAGCTCTGGGGCCAACGTCCTGACTTTC.

This clonotype was detected only once. A much larger clonotype is one base distant, so this may be a read error. The chain uses TRBV11-2 and TRBJ2-1; D is unclear. Germline CDR1 SGHAT, CDR2 FQNNGV. This CDR3 is built from 14 residues. Trimming cost V 2 bases and J 3 bases, with 8 bases left between them. CDR3 DNA: TGTGCCAGCAGCTTAATGAGCTTCTACAATGAGCAGTTCTTC. Translated: CASSLMSFYNEQFF. Full variable domain (rest looked up from reference TRBV11-2 and TRBJ2-1): EAGVAQSPRYKIIEKRQSVAFWCNPISGHATLYWYQQILGQGPKLLIQFQNNGVVDDSQLPKDRFSAERLKGVDSTLKIQPAKLEDSAVYLCASSLMSFYNEQFFGPGTRLTVL.

The chain joins TRBV28 to TRBJ2-7, with 11 bases fitting TRBD1. The CDR3 contains 11 residues. CDR1 is MDHEN, CDR2 SYDVKM, per germline. Unmatched junction bases numbered 4, after V lost 6 bases and J lost 12 bases. The DNA for the CDR3 is TGTGCCAGCAGCGGGACAGGGGGACCGTACGTC. Amino acids: CASSGTGGPYV.

This clonotype was seen many times. The chain uses TRBV7-6 and TRBJ2-2; TRBD1 might be the D (6 bases). V was cut by 5 bases and J by 7 bases, with 17 bases left in between. The CDR3 covers 15 residues. In germline, CDR1 is SGHVS, CDR2 FNYEAQ. The CDR3 reads CASSPGRGEGGELFF. CDR3 in DNA: TGTGCCAGCAGCCCCGGCAGGGGTGAGGGCGGGGAGCTGTTTTTT.

This chain joins TRBV4-1 and TRBJ1-1; the D is unclear. The V gene's germline CDR1 is MGHRA and CDR2 YSYEKL. The CDR3 loop spans 16 amino acids. Trimming took 0 bases from V and 0 from J, leaving 11 bases between them. In DNA, the CDR3 is TGCGCCAGCAGCCAAGATCTTGGCGGACTGAACACTGAAGCTTTCTTT. Protein sequence: CASSQDLGGLNTEAFF.

The table lists this clonotype with a few counts. V gene TRBV7-7 combines with J gene TRBJ2-1; 9 bases are a match to TRBD2. In germline, CDR1 is SSHAT, CDR2 FNYEAQ (reference sequence). The CDR3 is 15 amino acids. The V segment lost 5 bases and the J segment 5 bases; nucleotides outside the gene matches: 7. The CDR3 DNA is TGTGCCAGCAGCCGGGAGCTAGCGGGAAACAATGAGCAGTTCTTC. Translating it yields CASSRELAGNNEQFF.

This clonotype was observed a few times. The chain recombines TRBV10-2 with TRBJ2-7, with 7 positions matching TRBD1. This CDR3 comprises 13 residues. V lost 4 bases and J lost 5; bases outside the gene matches: 5. Germline lookup yields CDR1 WSHSY and CDR2 SAAADI. CDR3 region: CASSGTGVHEQYV. Written as DNA, the CDR3 is TGCGCCAGCAGTGGTACAGGGGTCCACGAGCAGTACGTC.

This clonotype was counted at least ten times. This sequence joins TRBV7-6 and TRBJ2-2; D ambiguous. The CDR3 is made up of 15 amino acids. From germline, CDR1 is SGHVS and CDR2 FNYEAQ. Trimming removed 0 bases at V and 2 bases at J, with 7 bases between. The CDR3 region is CASSLAARNTGELFF. CDR3 nucleotide sequence: TGTGCCAGCAGCTTAGCTGCCAGAAACACCGGGGAGCTGTTTTTT.

This clonotype has more than one count but fewer than ten. The genes are TRBV12-3 or TRBV12-4 and TRBJ2-1; tentatively, D is TRBD1 or TRBD2 (5 bases each). CDR3 length equals 15 residues. Trimming stripped 1 base from V and 2 bases from J, with 9 bases between. The CDR3 DNA reads as TGTGCCAGCAGTTTAGGAGGGGCAGCCTACAATGAGCAGTTCTTC. This codes for CASSLGGAAYNEQFF.

The CDR3 spells CASSLGVDRGTDTQYF. In DNA, the CDR3 is TGCGCCAGCAGCCTGGGGGTGGACAGGGGCACAGATACGCAGTATTTT. The chain carries TRBV4-3 and TRBJ2-3; 8 positions agree with TRBD1. This CDR3 is 16 amino acids long. The J segment lost 1 base and the V segment lost 4 bases, leaving 7 bases of the junction unmatched. Germline V lookup: CDR1 LGHNA, CDR2 YSLEER.

Many counts were recorded for this clonotype. This chain joins TRBV7-2 and TRBJ2-2; D gene unclear. The CDR3 is made up of 15 amino acids. V was clipped by 0 bases and J by 1 base, with 6 bases between them. Germline CDR1 and CDR2: SGHTA and FQGNSA. CDR3 residues: CASSLARGNTGELFF. As DNA, the CDR3 is TGTGCCAGCAGCTTAGCCCGCGGGAACACCGGGGAGCTGTTTTTT.

This clonotype was counted only a few times. The rearrangement uses TRBV12-5 and TRBJ2-2, with unresolved D. This CDR3 contains 15 residues. V shed 0 bases and J shed 0 bases, with 5 bases lying between them. Germline values: CDR1 LGHNT, CDR2 FRNRAP. CDR3 in DNA: TGTGCTAGTGGTTTGGTGACCCCGAACACCGGGGAGCTGTTTTTT. It encodes CASGLVTPNTGELFF.

Only a few counts were recorded for this clonotype. The J gene is TRBJ2-5, the V gene TRBV7-2; possibly TRBD1 for D (6 bases). V was pared by 1 base and J by 5 bases, with 14 bases between. This CDR3 spans 15 amino acids. Per germline, CDR1 SGHTA and CDR2 FQGNSA. CDR3 nucleotide sequence: TGTGCCAGCAGCTTAGTGGGGCAGGGGCTTGAGACCCAGTACTTC. This translates into CASSLVGQGLETQYF.

This rearrangement joins TRBV7-8 to TRBJ2-5; D gene ambiguous. This CDR3 comprises 12 residues. Germline CDR1 SGHVS, CDR2 FQNEAQ. Trimming removed 5 bases at V and 4 bases at J, with 8 bases between. The CDR3 DNA reads TGTGCCAGCAGCCGGATGGGAGAGACCCAGTACTTC. Translation: CASSRMGETQYF.

This chain joins TRBV4-2 and TRBJ2-7, with D perhaps TRBD2 (6 bases). V dropped 3 bases and J dropped 5 bases, with 14 bases sitting between them. The CDR3 consists of 14 residues. Germline loops: CDR1 LGHNA, CDR2 YNFKEQ. CDR3 bases: TGTGCCAGCAGCCAGGTGGGGGGTCTCGACGAGCAGTACTTC. This encodes CASSQVGGLDEQYF.

This chain connects TRBV4-2 to TRBJ2-5; 7 bases agree with TRBD2. The CDR3 is made up of 14 amino acids. CDR1 and CDR2 (germline): LGHNA, YNFKEQ. The junction had 7 bases not matched to a gene; V was cut back by 2 bases and J by 7 bases. CDR3 bases: TGTGCCAGCAGCCAATCCGCGGGAGAAGCGACCCAGTACTTC. This sequence encodes CASSQSAGEATQYF.

This chain uses TRBV19 with TRBJ1-5; D is ambiguous. Trimming left V 6 bases short and J 4 bases short, with 19 bases between. This CDR3 region has 16 residues. Per germline, CDR1 LNHDA and CDR2 SQIVND (reference sequence). The CDR3 spells CASRSWEGTFNQPQHF. The CDR3, as DNA: TGTGCCAGTAGGTCGTGGGAAGGTACTTTTAATCAGCCCCAGCATTTT.

The table lists this clonotype with a few counts. The rearrangement uses TRBV5-1 and TRBJ2-7, with D unresolved. Germline V gene data show CDR1 as SGHRS and CDR2 as YFSETQ. V was pared by 1 base and J by 5 bases, with 7 bases between. The CDR3 is 12 amino acids. The CDR3, as DNA: TGCGCCAGCAGCTTGCTTACCCACGAGCAGTACGTC. As protein: CASSLLTHEQYV.

The genes are TRBV28 and TRBJ2-3; D not resolved. The germline V gene has CDR1 MDHEN and CDR2 SYDVKM. The CDR3 runs to 14 residues. With 5 bases removed from V and 4 bases from J, the gap between germline ends came to 13 bases. Here the CDR3 DNA reads TGTGCCAGCAGTCCACCGGACGCCTCAGATACGCAGTATTTT. Translated: CASSPPDASDTQYF.

This clonotype was observed a few times. The chain links TRBV6-4 to TRBJ2-2; D gene ambiguous. Germline assignment: CDR1 MRHNA and CDR2 SNTAGT. The CDR3 loop spans 13 amino acids. V lost 3 bases and J lost 3, with 5 bases in between. CDR3 residues: CASSESDTGELFF. The CDR3 DNA follows: TGTGCCAGCAGTGAGTCGGACACCGGGGAGCTGTTTTTT.

The gene calls are TRBV7-9 and TRBJ1-1; D gene ambiguous. Germline CDR1 reads SEHNR; CDR2 reads FQNEAQ (reference sequence). There are 14 residues in the CDR3. V was shortened by 5 bases and J by 6 bases, with 16 bases between the two germline ends. This CDR3 is CASSPGEDGSEAFF. The CDR3, as DNA: TGTGCCAGCAGCCCCGGAGAGGACGGGTCTGAAGCTTTCTTT. The full variable domain, with the rest looked up from reference TRBV7-9 and TRBJ1-1, is DTGVSQNPRHKITKRGQNVTFRCDPISEHNRLYWYRQTLGQGPEFLTYFQNEAQLEKSRLLSDRFSAERPKGSFSTLEIQRTEQGDSAMYLCASSPGEDGSEAFFGQGTRLTVV.

This clonotype was observed at least ten times. This rearrangement joins TRBV7-2 to TRBJ1-3; the match to TRBD1 covers 8 bases. Trimming cost V 1 base and J 0 bases; bases outside gene matches: 5. The CDR3 contains 17 residues. The V gene's germline CDR1 is SGHTA and CDR2 FQGNSA. CDR3 sequence (DNA): TGTGCCAGCAGCTTAGGGGGACAGGTCCGCTCTGGAAACACCATATATTTT. As protein: CASSLGGQVRSGNTIYF.

This clonotype was counted ten times or more. The V call is TRBV7-2, the J call TRBJ1-6; 8 positions match TRBD1. Germline V CDR1 and CDR2: SGHTA, FQGNSA. V dropped 5 bases and J dropped 9; count of bases not matched to a gene: 9. This CDR3 has 15 residues. CDR3 protein: CASSPDQGALSPLHF. Written as DNA, the CDR3 is TGTGCCAGCAGCCCCGATCAGGGGGCTCTTTCACCCCTCCACTTT.

The chain recombines TRBV12-3 or TRBV12-4 with TRBJ1-5, with D perhaps TRBD1 (5 bases). Trimming left V 6 bases short and J 5 bases short, with 14 bases between. This CDR3 comprises 14 residues. CDR3 region: CASSLRQGDQPQHF. The CDR3 DNA reads TGTGCCAGCAGCCTGCGGCAGGGAGATCAGCCCCAGCATTTT.

The sample holds many counts of this clonotype. This chain connects TRBV7-2 to TRBJ2-4, with TRBD1 as a possible D gene (6 bases). Germline V CDR1 and CDR2: SGHTA, FQGNSA. The CDR3 runs to 15 residues. The V end was cut by 5 bases, the J end by 4 bases, with 15 bases between. In nucleotides, the CDR3 is TGTGCCAGCAGCCCCCAAAGGGGGAGAAAAAACATTCAGTACTTC. Translation gives CASSPQRGRKNIQYF. Combining the CDR3 with reference TRBV7-2 and TRBJ2-4 gives the whole variable domain GAGVSQSPSNKVTEKGKDVELRCDPISGHTALYWYRQSLGQGLEFLIYFQGNSAPDKSGLPSDRFSAERTGGSVSTLTIQRTQQEDSAVYLCASSPQRGRKNIQYFGAGTRLSVL.

This sequence joins TRBV24-1 and TRBJ2-2; 9 positions match TRBD2. This CDR3 is built from 17 residues. CDR1 is KGHDR and CDR2 is SFDVKD in the germline V gene. J gave up 4 bases and V 9 bases, and 14 bases lay outside the gene matches. The CDR3 reads CATAGRLADSGTGELFF. For the CDR3, the DNA is TGTGCCACCGCTGGGAGACTAGCGGATTCGGGCACCGGGGAGCTGTTTTTT.

This clonotype was counted a few times. V usage is TRBV4-1 and J usage is TRBJ1-2, with TRBD1 matching over 7 bases. Per the germline V gene, CDR1 is MGHRA and CDR2 is YSYEKL. This CDR3 is built from 15 residues. V lost 2 bases, J lost 8 bases, and 11 bases stayed unmatched. The DNA for the CDR3 is TGCGCCAGCAGCCAAACTGATTCGGACAGGTCGGGCTACACCTTC. Amino acids: CASSQTDSDRSGYTF.

V is TRBV2 and J is TRBJ2-4; TRBD1 agrees at 7 bases. Trimming took 6 bases from V and 0 from J; bases not matched to a gene: 5. Germline assignment: CDR1 SNHLY and CDR2 FYNNEI. The CDR3 spans 15 residues. CDR3 DNA: TGTGCCAGCAGGGGACAGAGAGTAGCCAAAAACATTCAGTACTTC. Its translation is CASRGQRVAKNIQYF.